This TCR beta chain is drawn from a study of CXCR3-negative and CXCR3-positive naive CD8 T cells. In the study overall: Per library, roughly 1.6 +/- 0.3 million reads; around 150 million TRB reads overall. Overall study findings and caveats: Both naive subsets had comparably high diversity; memory CD8+ cells much lower.

Each CD8+ T cell subset was sorted in triplicate, under 350,000 cells each. To note about this clonotype: Its antigen is not known.

The method, 5' RACE with UMI labels, was used to prepare the TRB cDNA libraries. Reanalyzing the 5' RACE reads, TCRdb keeps one entry per CDR3 protein, without DNA. The sample table sets out 100,000 or so distinct CDR3 sequences. This CDR3 is 17 amino acids long. Germline CDR1 reads SGHNT; CDR2 reads YENEEA. The chain combines TRBV11-3 with TRBJ2-1; there is no DNA to check the TCRdb D call of TRBD1. Sequencing was done on a sample of naive CXCR3- CD8+ T cells from blood. Subset here: CD45RO-CCR7+CD27+CD95- naive CD8+ T cells lacking CXCR3 (TNR3-). The sequence came from a human donor in good health. Some clones in this sample may be carry-over from other donors' samples. The CDR3 region is CASSPMKGQLSYNEQFF.